A selection of T cell receptor beta chains follows, all from one sample in a study of T cell repertoires in cytomegalovirus infection. Antigens for these TCRs are unknown. Each CDR3 protein gets one entry after TCRdb re-called the reads with MiXCR. The sample lists around 800,000 distinct CDR3 sequences, approximately 32% occurring once. The material sequenced was cultured CD8+ T cells from PBMCs, taken from culture after CMV antigen stimulation. These receptors were taken from a human donor in good health (CMV status not recorded). Some clones in this sample may be carry-over from other donors' samples. The CDR3 runs from the conserved cysteine through the conserved F or W. Fields, in order: V gene, J gene, D gene, clone size, CDR3 protein, CDR3 DNA. A D gene is named only where the DNA matches it firmly. The size of a clone is reported for some rows only, either as once, few or many, or as a class for expanded clones.

TRBV7-2,TRBJ1-1,.,.,CASSLESDRRLNTEAFF,TGTGCCAGCAGCTTAGAATCGGACCGGCGGCTGAACACTGAAGCTTTCTTT
TRBV7-3,TRBJ2-1,TRBD2,.,CASSSLGGGAAGVEQFF,TGTGCCAGCAGCTCCCTGGGCGGGGGGGCGGCCGGCGTTGAGCAGTTCTTC
TRBV6-5,TRBJ1-6,.,.,CASSYSGNKKYNSPLHF,TGTGCCAGCAGTTACTCGGGCAACAAAAAATATAATTCACCCCTCCACTTT
TRBV10-2,TRBJ2-1,TRBD2,few,CASSSPSGGSNEQFF,TGCGCCAGCAGCTCCCCTAGCGGGGGAAGCAATGAGCAGTTCTTC
TRBV27,TRBJ2-1,.,few,CASSLLRDEQFF,TGTGCCAGCAGTTTATTAAGAGATGAGCAGTTCTTC
TRBV5-1,TRBJ1-1,TRBD1,few,CASSMVRDSPLNTEAFF,TGCGCCAGCAGCATGGTTCGGGACAGCCCTTTGAACACTGAAGCTTTCTTT
TRBV5-1,TRBJ1-1,.,.,CASSLRGDGTEAFF,TGCGCCAGCAGCTTGAGGGGGGATGGCACTGAAGCTTTCTTT
TRBV7-2,TRBJ1-5,TRBD1,many,CASSATGGTQPQHF,TGTGCCAGCAGTGCTACAGGGGGCACTCAGCCCCAGCATTTT
TRBV9,TRBJ2-1,TRBD1,.,CASSAGSGTGIYNEQFF,TGTGCCAGCAGCGCGGGCAGTGGGACAGGCATCTACAATGAGCAGTTCTTC
TRBV6-5,TRBJ2-1,.,.,CASSDGTLEQFF,TGTGCCAGCAGTGACGGGACACTTGAGCAGTTCTTC
TRBV5-1,TRBJ2-5,.,.,CASSIETGTPETQYF,TGCGCCAGCAGCATCGAAACCGGAACACCGGAGACCCAGTACTTC
TRBV6-1,TRBJ2-5,.,few,CASSPGRSLQETQYF,TGTGCCAGCAGTCCGGGACGGTCGTTGCAAGAGACCCAGTACTTC
TRBV7-8,TRBJ2-7,.,.,CASSPGSSQPLLYEQYF,TGTGCCAGCAGCCCAGGGAGCTCGCAACCCTTACTATACGAGCAGTACTTC
TRBV7-2,TRBJ1-1,.,many,CASSLAGARSEAFF,TGTGCCAGCAGCTTAGCGGGGGCGCGATCTGAAGCTTTCTTT
TRBV29-1,TRBJ2-3,.,once,CSVDGTWVTDTQYF,TGCAGCGTTGATGGGACATGGGTCACAGATACGCAGTATTTT
TRBV4-1,TRBJ1-1,.,.,CASSPLGTSMNTEAFF,TGCGCCAGCAGCCCTCTCGGGACATCGATGAACACTGAAGCTTTCTTT
TRBV20-1,TRBJ1-2,TRBD1,.,CSAYEDRVGLGYGYTF,TGCAGTGCTTACGAGGACAGGGTGGGGCTGGGCTATGGCTACACCTTC
TRBV7-9,TRBJ1-1,TRBD1,few,CASSYGTGVGDSEAFF,TGTGCCAGCAGCTACGGGACAGGGGTTGGGGACTCTGAAGCTTTCTTT
TRBV6-2/TRBV6-3,TRBJ1-5,.,.,CASSYGPGVWGNQPQHF,TGTGCCAGCAGTTACGGGCCGGGGGTATGGGGCAATCAGCCCCAGCATTTT
TRBV7-6,TRBJ2-7,.,.,CASSLAGSQGLF,TGTGCCAGCAGCTTAGCGGGGAGCCAGGGCCTCTTC
TRBV5-5,TRBJ1-2,.,.,CASSSSLTERYGYTF,TGTGCCAGCAGCTCGTCGTTGACAGAACGCTATGGCTACACCTTC
TRBV5-1,TRBJ2-1,TRBD2,.,CASSISGGSYNKQFF,TGCGCCAGCAGCATTAGCGGGGGGTCCTACAATAAGCAGTTCTTC
TRBV9,TRBJ2-1,TRBD2,.,CASSVESGGANEQFF,TGTGCCAGCAGCGTAGAGTCGGGGGGGGCCAATGAGCAGTTCTTC
TRBV7-2,TRBJ2-1,TRBD1,many,CASSYGTGFVYEQFF,TGTGCCAGCAGCTACGGGACAGGGTTTGTCTATGAGCAGTTCTTC
TRBV6-2/TRBV6-3,TRBJ2-3,.,.,CASSYPQSGTDTQYF,TGTGCCAGCAGTTACCCTCAGAGTGGCACAGATACGCAGTATTTT
TRBV6-2/TRBV6-3,TRBJ1-1,TRBD1,.,CASSPLTGYNTEAFF,TGTGCCAGCAGTCCCTTGACAGGGTACAACACTGAAGCTTTCTTT
TRBV20-1,TRBJ2-1,TRBD1,.,CSARAQGAYNEQFF,TGCAGTGCTAGAGCACAGGGGGCCTACAATGAGCAGTTCTTC
TRBV7-2,TRBJ1-2,.,once,CASSPLPGEDYGYAF,TGTGCCAGCAGCCCCCTCCCAGGGGAGGACTATGGCTACGCCTTC
TRBV4-1,TRBJ1-1,.,many,CASSPSGGWTEAFF,TGCGCCAGCAGCCCCAGCGGGGGATGGACTGAAGCTTTCTTT
TRBV7-9,TRBJ1-1,.,.,CASSYAGRTTEAFF,TGTGCCAGCAGCTATGCCGGAAGAACCACTGAAGCTTTCTTT
TRBV6-1,TRBJ2-5,.,many,CASSEETQYF,TGTGCCAGCAGTGAAGAGACCCAGTACTTC
TRBV6-6,TRBJ2-7,TRBD1,few,CASSETGFEQYF,TGTGCCAGCAGTGAGACAGGGTTCGAGCAGTACTTC
TRBV5-1,TRBJ2-5,.,once,CASSTWGTPRIQETQYF,TGCGCCAGCAGCACTTGGGGGACACCCCGAATCCAAGAGACCCAGTACTTC
TRBV7-6,TRBJ2-5,TRBD2,many,CASSLGRGAKRTQYF,TGTGCCAGCAGCTTGGGGCGGGGGGCCAAGAGAACCCAGTACTTC
TRBV7-9,TRBJ2-3,TRBD2,.,CASSPLAEGKNNTDTQYF,TGTGCCAGCAGCCCTCTAGCGGAGGGGAAAAACAACACAGATACGCAGTATTTT
TRBV27,TRBJ1-4,TRBD1,few,CASSLGTAGTEKLFF,TGTGCCAGCAGTTTAGGGACAGCAGGGACTGAAAAACTGTTTTTT
TRBV19,TRBJ2-1,TRBD2,.,CASTPWGGGGHDNEQFF,TGTGCCAGTACCCCCTGGGGGGGGGGAGGTCACGACAATGAGCAGTTCTTC
TRBV10-3,TRBJ2-5,.,few,CAYADGETQYF,TGTGCCTACGCGGACGGCGAGACCCAGTACTTC
TRBV7-9,TRBJ1-1,.,few,CASSLPEEAEAFF,TGTGCCAGCAGCCTGCCAGAAGAGGCTGAAGCTTTCTTT
TRBV12-3/TRBV12-4,TRBJ2-1,.,.,CASTIGGPSYNEQFF,TGTGCCAGCACCATCGGGGGGCCCTCCTACAATGAGCAGTTCTTC
TRBV6-2/TRBV6-3,TRBJ2-1,.,many,CASREGNEQFF,TGTGCCAGCAGGGAAGGCAATGAGCAGTTCTTC